This T cell receptor beta chain was identified during a study of OX40 agonist ivuxolimab in advanced cancers. Study summary: At 65% to 90% male, the cohort had a mean age of about 60 years, ranging from 23 to 79.

Repertoires were generated with immunoSEQ multiplex PCR, while TCRdb's copy carries only in-frame clones and drops some. The sample carries under 75,000 clones, about 91% recorded once. Germline V gene lookup returns CDR1 SGHTA and CDR2 FQGTGA. The CDR3 is made up of 15 amino acids. V lost 1 base and J 2 bases, leaving 9 bases between the germline ends. The material sequenced was CD4+ or CD8+ T cells sorted from blood, taken in a trial of the OX40 agonist ivuxolimab. The source is an adult with an advanced solid tumor such as melanoma, head and neck, liver or kidney cancer. The V call is TRBV7-3, the J call TRBJ2-1, with D uncertain. Here the CDR3 reads CASSLIGGAYNEQFF. The CDR3 coding sequence is TGTGCCAGCAGCTTAATAGGCGGAGCCTACAATGAGCAGTTCTTC.